This T cell receptor (beta chain) was documented in a study of CD8+ T cells in alopecia areata. Study-wide background: The study gave treated patients oral tofacitinib at 5 to 10 mg twice daily.

Peripheral blood and lesional scalp punch biopsies came from alopecia areata patients. Sorting of CD4+ and CD8+ T cells was performed on PBMCs. General study results and limits: Normal skin contains resident alphabeta T cells, and these are also sequenced in scalp samples.

V lost 10 bases and J lost 0; bases outside the gene matches: 9. The germline CDR1 and CDR2 sequences are LNHDA and SQIVND (reference sequence). The CDR3 spans 15 residues. Notes on this clone: Its matching antigen is unknown.

TCR sequencing used cDNA made by reverse transcription of extracted RNA. Clones were read by immunoSEQ multiplex PCR, and TCRdb kept only the in-frame ones, dropping some. This table holds over 95,000 clones, more than 35% found once. V usage is TRBV19 and J usage is TRBJ1-5, with 7 bases aligning to TRBD1. The material sequenced was CD4+ T cells sorted from blood. The TCR sequence derives from a human donor with alopecia areata. The CDR3 nucleotides read TGTGCCACCAAATACAGGGGTGATAGCAATCAGCCCCAGCATTTT. Protein: CATKYRGDSNQPQHF.